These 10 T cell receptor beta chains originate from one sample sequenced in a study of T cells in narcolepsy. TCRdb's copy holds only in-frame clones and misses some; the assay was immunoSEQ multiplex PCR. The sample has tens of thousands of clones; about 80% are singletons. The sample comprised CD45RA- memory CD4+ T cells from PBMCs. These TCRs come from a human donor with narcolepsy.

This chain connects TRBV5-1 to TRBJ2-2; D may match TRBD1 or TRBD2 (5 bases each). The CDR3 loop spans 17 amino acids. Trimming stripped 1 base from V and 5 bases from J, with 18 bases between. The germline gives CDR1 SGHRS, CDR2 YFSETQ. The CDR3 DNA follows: TGCGCCAGCAGCTTGCGGGGCAGCGGCAGGGAGACCGGGGAGCTGTTTTTT. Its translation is CASSLRGSGRETGELFF.

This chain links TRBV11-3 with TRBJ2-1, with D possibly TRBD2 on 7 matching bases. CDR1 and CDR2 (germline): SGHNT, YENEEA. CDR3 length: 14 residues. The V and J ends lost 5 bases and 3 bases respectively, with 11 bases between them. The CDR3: CASSLGGDYNEQFF. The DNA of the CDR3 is TGTGCCAGCAGCCTAGGGGGGGACTACAATGAGCAGTTCTTC.

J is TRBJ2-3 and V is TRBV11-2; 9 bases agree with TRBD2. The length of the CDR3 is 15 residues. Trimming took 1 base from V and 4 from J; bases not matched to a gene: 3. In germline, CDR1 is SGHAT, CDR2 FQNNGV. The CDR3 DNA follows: TGTGCCAGCAGCTTAGGCGGGGGGGCCGCAGATACGCAGTATTTT. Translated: CASSLGGGAADTQYF.

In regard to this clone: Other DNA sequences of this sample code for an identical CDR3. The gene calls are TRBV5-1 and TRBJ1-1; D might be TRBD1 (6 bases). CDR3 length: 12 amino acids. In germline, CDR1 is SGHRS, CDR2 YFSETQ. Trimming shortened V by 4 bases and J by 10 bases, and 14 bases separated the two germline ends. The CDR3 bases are TGCGCCAGCAGCCCGGGAGGCAGGGGAGCTTTCTTT. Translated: CASSPGGRGAFF.

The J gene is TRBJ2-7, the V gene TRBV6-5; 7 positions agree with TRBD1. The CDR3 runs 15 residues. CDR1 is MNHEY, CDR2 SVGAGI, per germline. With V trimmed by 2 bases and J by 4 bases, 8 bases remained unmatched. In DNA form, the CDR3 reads TGTGCCAGCAGTTACGACAGGGTCGGATTATACGAGCAGTACTTC. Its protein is CASSYDRVGLYEQYF.

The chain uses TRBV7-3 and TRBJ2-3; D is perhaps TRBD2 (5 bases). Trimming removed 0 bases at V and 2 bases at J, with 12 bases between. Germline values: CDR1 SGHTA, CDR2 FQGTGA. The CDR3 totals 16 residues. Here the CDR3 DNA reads TGTGCCAGCAGCTTAACGGCGGGTGGCCACACAGATACGCAGTATTTT. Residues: CASSLTAGGHTDTQYF. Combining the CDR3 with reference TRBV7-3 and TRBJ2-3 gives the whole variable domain GAGVSQTPSNKVTEKGKYVELRCDPISGHTALYWYRQSLGQGPEFLIYFQGTGAADDSGLPNDRFFAVRPEGSVSTLKIQRTERGDSAVYLCASSLTAGGHTDTQYFGPGTRLTVL.

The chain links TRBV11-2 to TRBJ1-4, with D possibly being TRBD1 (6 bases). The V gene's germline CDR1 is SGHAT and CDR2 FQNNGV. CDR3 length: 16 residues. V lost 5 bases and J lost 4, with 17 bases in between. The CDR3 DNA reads TGTGCCAGCAGCCCGGGGGAGGGACATTATAATGAAAAACTGTTTTTT. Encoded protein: CASSPGEGHYNEKLFF.

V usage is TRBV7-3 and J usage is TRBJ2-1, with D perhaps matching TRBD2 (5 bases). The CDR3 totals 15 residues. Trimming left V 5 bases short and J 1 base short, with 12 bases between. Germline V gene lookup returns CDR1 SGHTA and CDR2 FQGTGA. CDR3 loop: CASSPGSRSYNEQFF. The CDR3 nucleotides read TGTGCCAGCAGCCCGGGGAGCAGGTCCTACAATGAGCAGTTCTTC.

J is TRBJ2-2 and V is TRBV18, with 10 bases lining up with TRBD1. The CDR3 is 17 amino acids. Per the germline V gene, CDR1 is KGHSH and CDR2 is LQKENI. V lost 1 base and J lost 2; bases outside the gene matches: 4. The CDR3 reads CASSPRKTGGNTGELFF. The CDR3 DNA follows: TGTGCCAGCTCACCACGGAAGACAGGGGGCAACACCGGGGAGCTGTTTTTT.

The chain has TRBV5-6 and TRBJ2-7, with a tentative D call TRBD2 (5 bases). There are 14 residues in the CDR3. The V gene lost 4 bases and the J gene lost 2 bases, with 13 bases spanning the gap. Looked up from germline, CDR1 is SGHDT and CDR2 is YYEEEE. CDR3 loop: CASSPFGVTYEQYF. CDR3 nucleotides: TGTGCCAGCAGCCCCTTCGGGGTTACCTACGAGCAGTACTTC. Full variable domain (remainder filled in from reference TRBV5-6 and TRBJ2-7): DAGVTQSPTHLIKTRGQQVTLRCSPKSGHDTVSWYQQALGQGPQFIFQYYEEEERQRGNFPDRFSGHQFPNYSSELNVNALLLGDSALYLCASSPFGVTYEQYFGPGTRLTVT.